These 12 T cell receptor beta chains originate from one sample sequenced in a study of shared clonotypes between healthy human individuals. Method: immunoSEQ multiplex PCR; TCRdb's copy keeps in-frame clones and lacks some. Among some 2 million clones listed, over 85% were seen once. Terminally differentiated effector memory CD45RA+ cells were left out of the naive CD8 fraction, which was CD45RO-negative and positively selected for CCR7. The sample consisted of naive CD8+ T cells sorted from blood. The receptors originated from a man aged 18 to 29 in good health.

This chain uses TRBV5-6 with TRBJ2-5; D not certain. The J call is doubtful: the DNA matches TRBJ2-7 better. This CDR3 region has 13 residues. The germline gives CDR1 SGHDT, CDR2 YYEEEE. The CDR3: CASSRGTSYEQYF. The CDR3 DNA reads as TGTGCCAGCAGTCGAGGCACGTCCTACGAGCAGTACTTC.

CDR3 region: CASSPGGQYEQYF. CDR3 bases: TGTGCCAGCAGTCCCGGGGGACAGTACGAGCAGTACTTC. The J gene is TRBJ2-7, the V gene TRBV27; weak D call: TRBD1 (7 bases). The CDR3 extends over 13 amino acids. The V and J ends lost 5 bases and 4 bases respectively, with 12 bases between them. Germline V lookup: CDR1 MNHEY, CDR2 SMNVEV (reference sequence).

The chain joins TRBV7-6 to TRBJ2-1, with D possibly being TRBD1 or TRBD2 (5 bases each). CDR1 is SGHVS, CDR2 FNYEAQ, per germline. Trimming pared 5 bases from V and 1 base from J, leaving 27 bases between. This CDR3 region has 20 residues. CDR3 amino acids: CASSNPRDLELSGSYNEQFF. CDR3 coding DNA: TGTGCCAGCAGCAACCCCCGGGACCTAGAATTATCGGGATCCTACAATGAGCAGTTCTTC.

The chain carries TRBV9 and TRBJ2-3, with D perhaps matching TRBD1 or TRBD2 (5 bases each). The CDR3 length is 15 residues. With 3 bases removed from V and 4 bases from J, the gap between germline ends came to 15 bases. In germline, CDR1 is SGDLS, CDR2 YYNGEE. CDR3 sequence reads: CASSGGTEGPDTQYF. The DNA for the CDR3 is TGTGCCAGCAGCGGAGGGACCGAGGGCCCAGATACGCAGTATTTT.

The chain is built from TRBV2 and TRBJ2-3, with 11 bases matching TRBD2. Germline-derived CDR1 and CDR2 are SNHLY and FYNNEI. This CDR3 region has 17 residues. After removal of 6 bases from V and 0 bases from J, the junction contained 8 bases not matched to a gene. CDR3 sequence reads: CASRPGTSGVSTDTQYF. The CDR3 DNA is TGTGCCAGCAGACCTGGGACTAGCGGAGTTAGCACAGATACGCAGTATTTT.

This chain joins TRBV4-3 and TRBJ2-7; tentative D call: TRBD1 (6 bases). The CDR3 consists of 15 residues. Germline V gene sequence: CDR1 LGHNA, CDR2 YSLEER. Trimming stripped 3 bases from V and 1 base from J, with 13 bases between. The CDR3 region is CASSQDRWASYEQYF. The CDR3 nucleotides read TGCGCCAGCAGCCAGGACAGATGGGCATCCTACGAGCAGTACTTC.

The sample holds one count of this clone. This rearrangement joins TRBV10-3 to TRBJ2-7; TRBD2 matches at 8 bases. The CDR3 is 14 residues long. Germline V lookup: CDR1 ENHRY, CDR2 SYGVKD. V gave up 6 bases and J gave up 2 bases; unmatched junction bases: 6. CDR3 sequence: CAISPGGGAYEQYF. The CDR3 DNA is TGTGCCATCAGCCCCGGGGGGGGTGCCTACGAGCAGTACTTC.

V and J are TRBV5-1 and TRBJ2-1; weak D call: TRBD1 (5 bases). V lost 4 bases to trimming and J lost 5 bases, with 19 bases between them. This CDR3 contains 16 residues. The germline CDR1 and CDR2 sequences are SGHRS and YFSETQ. DNA of the CDR3: TGCGCCAGCAGCATGGCAGGGTTAGGGGCGAACAATGAGCAGTTCTTC. Translation: CASSMAGLGANNEQFF. The full variable domain, with the rest looked up from reference TRBV5-1 and TRBJ2-1, is KAGVTQTPRYLIKTRGQQVTLSCSPISGHRSVSWYQQTPGQGLQFLFEYFSETQRNKGNFPGRFSGRQFSNSRSEMNVSTLELGDSALYLCASSMAGLGANNEQFFGPGTRLTVL.

This chain joins TRBV7-2 and TRBJ2-3, with D possibly TRBD2 on 5 matching bases. CDR1 is SGHTA and CDR2 is FQGNSA in the germline V gene. With 7 bases removed from V and 2 bases from J, the gap between germline ends came to 19 bases. This CDR3 has 16 amino acids. The chain's CDR3 is CASTFSAFATTDTQYF. In DNA form, the CDR3 reads TGTGCCAGCACCTTTAGCGCGTTCGCCACCACAGATACGCAGTATTTT.

This clone was seen a single time. V and J are TRBV5-8 and TRBJ2-5, with 7 bases matching TRBD2. Germline-derived CDR1 and CDR2 are SGHTS and YDEGEE. This CDR3 is built from 15 residues. V gave up 7 bases and J gave up 1 base; unmatched junction bases: 10. The CDR3 loop reads CASESRELGQETQYF. The CDR3 nucleotides read TGTGCCAGCGAGTCGCGGGAGTTAGGCCAAGAGACCCAGTACTTC. Drawing the rest from reference TRBV5-8 and TRBJ2-5, the complete variable domain is EAGVTQSPTHLIKTRGQQATLRCSPISGHTSVYWYQQALGLGLQFLLWYDEGEERNRGNFPPRFSGRQFPNYSSELNVNALELEDSALYLCASESRELGQETQYFGPGTRLLVL.

This clone was seen a single time. The gene calls are TRBV30 and TRBJ1-5, with 8 nucleotides matching TRBD1. In germline, CDR1 is GTSNPN, CDR2 SVGIG (reference sequence). The CDR3 covers 15 residues. The ends lost 5 bases at V and 0 bases at J; junction bases unmatched: 6. CDR3 DNA sequence: TGTGCCTGGGCGACAGGGGCGGATAGCAATCAGCCCCAGCATTTT. It translates to CAWATGADSNQPQHF.

The V and J genes are TRBV19 and TRBJ2-7; a weak D match, TRBD1 (5 bases). This CDR3 comprises 13 residues. V gave up 5 bases and J gave up 6 bases, with 14 bases separating them. Germline lookup yields CDR1 LNHDA and CDR2 SQIVND (reference sequence). The CDR3, as DNA: TGTGCCAGTAGTCTAGGACAAGTGGGCGAGCAGTACTTC. Its translation: CASSLGQVGEQYF.